This TCR beta chain was observed in a study of OX40 agonist ivuxolimab in advanced cancers. Libraries were prepared by immunoSEQ multiplex PCR; TCRdb keeps only in-frame clonotypes and omits some of them. The table has about 130,000 clones, approximately 90% seen once. The CDR3 contains 15 residues. Deletions cut 1 base from V and 4 bases from J, with 13 bases between. In germline, CDR1 is SGHAT, CDR2 FQNNGV. The TCR was taken from an adult with an advanced solid tumor such as melanoma, head and neck, liver or kidney cancer. This chain uses TRBV11-2 with TRBJ2-5; D is perhaps TRBD2 (6 bases). The sample was CD4+ or CD8+ T cells sorted from blood, taken in a trial of the OX40 agonist ivuxolimab. The CDR3 loop reads CASSLAGGMAETQYF. CDR3 in DNA: TGTGCCAGCAGCTTAGCGGGCGGGATGGCAGAGACCCAGTACTTC.